This T cell receptor (beta chain) was captured by sequencing in a study of T-cell reconstitution after alpha-beta-depleted transplantation in children. Preparation of the TCRbeta library used unique molecular identifiers. TCRdb recomputed calls from the PCR reads with MiXCR, one row per CDR3 protein. This table holds 90,000 to 95,000 distinct CDR3 sequences, 9% to 15% found once. This clonotype appeared many times. This CDR3 is built from 13 residues. CDR1 is KGHSH, CDR2 LQKENI, per germline. V dropped 6 bases and J dropped 4 bases, with 9 bases sitting between them. Sample: PBMCs from the stem cell graft donor, taken from the stem cell graft. The chain joins TRBV18 to TRBJ1-4; no clear D. This receptor was obtained from a human donor who donated a stem cell graft to a child with inherited bone marrow failure. CDR3 coding DNA: TGTGCCAGCTCGTCACAGATTAATGAAAAACTGTTTTTT. Residues: CASSSQINEKLFF.